This passage covers 30 T cell receptor beta chains from one sample sequenced in a study of CD8 T cells in Susac syndrome. Random-hexamer reverse transcription was applied to roughly 0.5 to 1 ug RNA. TCRdb re-called the immunoSEQ multiplex PCR reads through MiXCR, storing one row per CDR3 protein. Here the sample spans hundreds of thousands of distinct CDR3 sequences, 80% to 95% being singletons. Sequencing was performed on CD8+ T cells from PBMCs. The receptors here all came from a human donor with multiple sclerosis.

The chain carries TRBV27 and TRBJ1-4, with D uncertain. Germline CDR1 MNHEY, CDR2 SMNVEV (reference sequence). This CDR3 contains 17 residues. V gave up 2 bases and J gave up 0 bases, with 13 bases separating them. The CDR3 region has the DNA TGTGCCAGCAGTTTACCCCCTGCCGTCGCAACTAATGAAAAACTGTTTTTT. Amino acids: CASSLPPAVATNEKLFF.

This clonotype is a singleton in its sample. The chain recombines TRBV27 with TRBJ2-1, with TRBD2 matching over 7 bases. CDR3 size: 13 residues. With V trimmed by 5 bases and J by 9 bases, 7 bases remained unmatched. Per the germline V gene, CDR1 is MNHEY and CDR2 is SMNVEV (reference sequence). The CDR3 loop reads CASSRSTSSEQFF. The CDR3 DNA sequence: TGTGCCAGCAGTCGCTCGACTAGCAGTGAGCAGTTCTTC.

This clonotype was seen only a few times. The chain links TRBV12-3 or TRBV12-4 to TRBJ2-1, with 8 bases lining up with TRBD2. The CDR3 is 15 residues long. With 1 base clipped from V and 5 bases from J, the junction kept 4 bases outside the gene matches. In DNA form, the CDR3 reads TGTGCCAGCAGTTTAGTTTTAGCGGGACACAATGAGCAGTTCTTC. Translation: CASSLVLAGHNEQFF.

This sequence joins TRBV4-1 and TRBJ1-1; D remains ambiguous. CDR1 is MGHRA and CDR2 is YSYEKL in the germline V gene. Trimming removed 3 bases at V and 3 bases at J, with 17 bases between. There are 16 residues in the CDR3. The CDR3 coding sequence is TGCGCCAGCAGCCACACGACGTCCGAGGTTCACACTGAAGCTTTCTTT. Translation: CASSHTTSEVHTEAFF.

The V gene is TRBV5-1, the J gene TRBJ2-5; no clear D gene. Deletions cut 0 bases from V and 2 bases from J, with 5 bases between. CDR3 length equals 13 residues. Germline assignment: CDR1 SGHRS and CDR2 YFSETQ. The CDR3 coding sequence is TGCGCCAGCAGCTTGGTGCAGCAAGAGACCCAGTACTTC. Amino acids: CASSLVQQETQYF.

CDR3 sequence: CASSASGRARDTQYF. The CDR3 DNA reads TGTGCCAGCAGCGCTAGCGGGAGGGCCCGAGATACGCAGTATTTT. The rearrangement links TRBV9 to TRBJ2-3, with TRBD2 matching 12 bases. J gave up 5 bases and V 3 bases, and 4 bases lay outside the gene matches. The germline V gene encodes CDR1 SGDLS and CDR2 YYNGEE. CDR3 length: 15 residues.

CDR3 protein: CASSLVGEGGGGETQYF. The CDR3 bases are TGTGCCAGCAGCTTGGTAGGTGAAGGAGGAGGAGGAGAGACCCAGTACTTC. V is TRBV5-4 and J is TRBJ2-5, with D possibly TRBD2 on 5 matching bases. Trimming left V 0 bases short and J 4 bases short, with 19 bases between. Germline V gene lookup returns CDR1 SGHNT and CDR2 YYREEE (reference sequence). The CDR3 runs to 17 residues.

The gene calls are TRBV29-1 and TRBJ2-2, with no clear D. The V end lost 4 bases, the J end lost 7 bases, and 7 bases lay between the germline ends. The CDR3 loop spans 11 amino acids. The germline gives CDR1 SQVTM, CDR2 ANQGSEA. The CDR3 DNA sequence: TGCAGCGTTGTTTGGAACGGGGAGCTGTTTTTT. This codes for CSVVWNGELFF.

The CDR3 loop is CASSVPSGRWTGELFF. CDR3 bases: TGTGCCAGCAGCGTTCCTAGCGGGAGGTGGACCGGGGAGCTGTTTTTT. V and J are TRBV9 and TRBJ2-2, with TRBD2 matching 11 bases. From germline, CDR1 is SGDLS and CDR2 YYNGEE. The length of the CDR3 is 16 residues. Losses at the gene ends were 2 bases for V and 5 bases for J; bases not matched to a gene: 5.

The chain carries TRBV7-8 and TRBJ2-3; 8 bases line up with TRBD2. CDR1 and CDR2 (germline): SGHVS, FQNEAQ. V trimming: 2 bases; J trimming: 3 bases; junction bases outside the gene matches: 13. CDR3 length: 18 amino acids. DNA for the CDR3: TGTGCCAGCAGCTTAAATCTCGGGAGGGTCAGTGGTACAGATACGCAGTATTTT. Protein sequence: CASSLNLGRVSGTDTQYF. The full variable domain, in which reference TRBV7-8 and TRBJ2-3 provide the parts outside the CDR3, is GAGVSQSPRYKVAKRGQDVALRCDPISGHVSLFWYQQALGQGPEFLTYFQNEAQLDKSGLPSDRFFAERPEGSVSTLKIQRTQQEDSAVYLCASSLNLGRVSGTDTQYFGPGTRLTVL.

The chain employs TRBV6-2 or TRBV6-3 and TRBJ1-5, with TRBD1 identical over 7 bases. CDR3 length equals 14 residues. Germline values: CDR1 MNHEY, CDR2 SVGEGT. Trimming removed 1 base from V and 6 bases from J; junction bases left unmatched: 3. DNA for the CDR3: TGTGCCAGCAGTTACTGGGACAGAGGTCAGCCCCAGCATTTT. Translated, it gives CASSYWDRGQPQHF.

The sample holds one count of this clonotype. The V and J genes are TRBV11-2 and TRBJ2-7, with 11 positions matching TRBD1. Germline CDR1 is SGHAT and CDR2 is FQNNGV. V shed 5 bases, J shed 4 bases, and the junction held 7 bases outside the gene matches. The CDR3 runs to 15 residues. The CDR3 DNA reads as TGTGCCAGCAGCCCCACCGGGACAGGGGGTTACGAGCAGTACTTC. This sequence encodes CASSPTGTGGYEQYF.

The J gene is TRBJ1-2, the V gene TRBV12-3 or TRBV12-4, with D perhaps matching TRBD1 (6 bases). The CDR3 loop spans 15 amino acids. The ends were cut back, 5 bases at V and 4 bases at J, with 17 bases in the middle. CDR3 sequence reads: CASSPGTQQVYGYTF. The CDR3 DNA sequence: TGTGCCAGCAGTCCTGGGACACAGCAGGTCTATGGCTACACCTTC.

The chain carries TRBV27 and TRBJ2-7; D gene uncertain. Germline loops: CDR1 MNHEY, CDR2 SMNVEV (reference sequence). The CDR3 is made up of 15 amino acids. Trimming took off 2 bases at V and 0 bases at J, with 11 bases between the two ends. CDR3 coding DNA: TGTGCCAGCAGTTTAGGGGTGGGCAGCTCCTACGAGCAGTACTTC. It translates to CASSLGVGSSYEQYF.

This chain uses TRBV20-1 with TRBJ2-5, with 13 bases identical to TRBD2. J gave up 4 bases and V 1 base, and 12 bases lay outside the gene matches. Looked up from germline, CDR1 is DFQATT and CDR2 is SNEGSKA (reference sequence). The CDR3 length is 18 residues. The CDR3 protein is CSARGAMGLAGSGETQYF. As DNA, the CDR3 is TGCAGTGCTAGAGGTGCAATGGGACTAGCGGGGTCGGGAGAGACCCAGTACTTC.

The chain links TRBV5-8 to TRBJ2-5; D not resolved. Between the trimmed V and J ends, which lost 10 bases and 7 bases, there was a span of 5 bases. Germline V lookup: CDR1 SGHTS, CDR2 YDEGEE. This CDR3 has 8 residues. CDR3 residues: CAYGTQYF. The CDR3 DNA follows: TGTGCCTATGGGACCCAGTACTTC.

This chain connects TRBV4-1 to TRBJ2-4; D unresolved. V was cut by 1 base and J by 0 bases, with 13 bases left in between. Germline V gene lookup returns CDR1 MGHRA and CDR2 YSYEKL. The CDR3 sequence is 17 residues long. CDR3 sequence (DNA): TGCGCCAGCAGCCAAGGAGGCGGTCCACTAGCCAAAAACATTCAGTACTTC. This translates into CASSQGGGPLAKNIQYF.

This clonotype was seen only once. The chain recombines TRBV29-1 with TRBJ1-5, with D tentatively TRBD1 (5 bases). V lost 5 bases to trimming and J lost 8 bases, with 16 bases between them. The V gene's germline CDR1 is SQVTM and CDR2 ANQGSEA. There are 13 residues in the CDR3. The CDR3 nucleotides are TGCAGCGTTACCTCGGGGGGGACGGAGCCCCAGCATTTT. Translating it yields CSVTSGGTEPQHF.

This chain joins TRBV27 and TRBJ2-7, with 8 positions matching TRBD2. The germline V gene encodes CDR1 MNHEY and CDR2 SMNVEV (reference sequence). CDR3 length: 15 amino acids. With V trimmed by 2 bases and J by 6 bases, 9 bases remained unmatched. This CDR3 reads CASSLGSGRASEQYF. CDR3 DNA sequence: TGTGCCAGCAGTTTAGGGTCCGGGAGGGCCAGCGAGCAGTACTTC.

This chain joins TRBV6-2 or TRBV6-3 and TRBJ1-6; the D is unclear. Trimming removed 5 bases from V and 7 bases from J, with 12 bases in between. There are 14 residues in the CDR3. The V gene's germline CDR1 is MNHEY and CDR2 SVGEGT. The CDR3 here is CASSPSMDNSPLHF. CDR3 in DNA: TGTGCCAGCAGTCCCTCTATGGACAATTCACCCCTCCACTTT.

The sample holds a few counts of this clonotype. The chain has TRBV12-3 or TRBV12-4 and TRBJ2-1; 10 positions agree with TRBD1. J gave up 0 bases and V 6 bases, and 2 bases lay outside the gene matches. The CDR3 runs to 15 residues. The CDR3 DNA sequence: TGTGCCAGCAGCAGGGACAGGGGCTCCTACAATGAGCAGTTCTTC. This codes for CASSRDRGSYNEQFF.

The rearrangement joins TRBV7-8 to TRBJ2-5; D tentatively reads TRBD1 or TRBD2 (6 bases each). V was shortened by 5 bases and J by 5 bases, with 15 bases between the two germline ends. This CDR3 has 14 residues. Looked up from germline, CDR1 is SGHVS and CDR2 is FQNEAQ. The CDR3, as DNA: TGTGCCAGCAGCGGGGCCCGGGGGCGGGAGACCCAGTACTTC. Amino acid sequence: CASSGARGRETQYF.

The gene calls are TRBV12-3 or TRBV12-4 and TRBJ1-2; D is unclear. CDR3 length: 16 residues. V shed 3 bases and J shed 3 bases, with 17 bases lying between them. CDR3 loop: CASSLARNPGYYGYTF. In DNA, the CDR3 is TGTGCCAGCAGTTTGGCGAGGAACCCGGGGTACTATGGCTACACCTTC.

CDR3 amino acids: CASSQDAGSSTEAFF. CDR3 DNA sequence: TGCGCCAGCAGCCAAGACGCGGGTAGTAGTACTGAAGCTTTCTTT. The chain combines TRBV4-3 with TRBJ1-1; D is ambiguous. There are 15 residues in the CDR3. Trimming took off 0 bases at V and 5 bases at J, with 13 bases between the two ends. Germline CDR1 is LGHNA and CDR2 is YSLEER.

The chain recombines TRBV3-1 with TRBJ1-1; no clear D. This CDR3 spans 16 amino acids. The V end was cut by 4 bases, the J end by 1 base, with 16 bases between. Germline V CDR1 and CDR2: LGHDT, YNNKEL (reference sequence). The CDR3 DNA is TGTGCCAGCAGCCGCAAACTGCGTGGACCGAACACTGAAGCTTTCTTT. Residues: CASSRKLRGPNTEAFF.

This clonotype was picked up one time. The chain uses TRBV20-1 and TRBJ2-1; D possibly corresponds to TRBD2 (6 bases). The germline gives CDR1 DFQATT, CDR2 SNEGSKA (reference sequence). The CDR3 is 12 amino acids. The V and J ends lost 1 base and 10 bases respectively, with 11 bases between them. CDR3 sequence reads: CSARVLSGEQFF. CDR3 nucleotides: TGCAGTGCTAGAGTCCTCAGCGGGGAGCAGTTCTTC.

CDR3 sequence: CASSPQTGSGSPLHF. The CDR3 region has the DNA TGTGCCAGCAGCCCTCAGACAGGGTCGGGTTCACCCCTCCACTTT. V usage is TRBV7-8 and J usage is TRBJ1-6; TRBD1 matches at 7 bases. The CDR3 covers 15 residues. Losses at the gene ends were 5 bases for V and 9 bases for J; bases not matched to a gene: 10. Germline V gene data show CDR1 as SGHVS and CDR2 as FQNEAQ.

The chain combines TRBV4-1 with TRBJ1-2; no firm D call. CDR1 is MGHRA and CDR2 is YSYEKL in the germline V gene. This CDR3 contains 15 residues. Trimming took off 4 bases at V and 0 bases at J, with 12 bases between the two ends. The CDR3 spells CASSPAVGTNYGYTF. The CDR3 DNA is TGCGCCAGCAGCCCCGCGGTGGGGACTAACTATGGCTACACCTTC.

This sequence joins TRBV19 and TRBJ2-7, with 12 bases matching TRBD1. The CDR3 contains 14 residues. Per the germline V gene, CDR1 is LNHDA and CDR2 is SQIVND (reference sequence). Trimming removed 3 bases from V and 7 bases from J; junction bases left unmatched: 4. This CDR3 is CASSMGQGAGEQYF. Written as DNA, the CDR3 is TGTGCCAGTAGTATGGGACAGGGGGCCGGGGAGCAGTACTTC. Combining the CDR3 with reference TRBV19 and TRBJ2-7 gives the whole variable domain DGGITQSPKYLFRKEGQNVTLSCEQNLNHDAMYWYRQDPGQGLRLIYYSQIVNDFQKGDIAEGYSVSREKKESFPLTVTSAQKNPTAFYLCASSMGQGAGEQYFGPGTRLTVT.

The chain is built from TRBV7-9 and TRBJ2-1, with TRBD2 matching 10 bases. V lost 6 bases, J lost 5 bases, and 7 bases stayed unmatched. The CDR3 is 15 amino acids. Germline values: CDR1 SEHNR, CDR2 FQNEAQ (reference sequence). The CDR3 is CASSHTSGVDNEQFF. In DNA, the CDR3 is TGTGCCAGCAGTCACACTAGCGGGGTTGACAATGAGCAGTTCTTC.